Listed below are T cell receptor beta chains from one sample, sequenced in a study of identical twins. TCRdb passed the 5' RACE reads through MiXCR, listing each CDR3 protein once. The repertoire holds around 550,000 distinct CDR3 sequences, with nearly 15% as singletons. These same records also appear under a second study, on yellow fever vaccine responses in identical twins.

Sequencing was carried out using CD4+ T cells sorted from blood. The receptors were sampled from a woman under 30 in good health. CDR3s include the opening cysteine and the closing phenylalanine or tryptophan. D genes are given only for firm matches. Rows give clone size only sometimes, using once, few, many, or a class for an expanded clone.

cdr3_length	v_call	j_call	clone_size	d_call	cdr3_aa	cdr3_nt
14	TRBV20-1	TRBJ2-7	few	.	CSARAPTALYEQYF	TGCAGTGCTAGGGCCCCGACAGCTCTCTACGAGCAGTACTTC
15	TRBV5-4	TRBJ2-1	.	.	CASSSGLDLYNEQFF	TGTGCCAGCAGCTCTGGACTGGATCTCTACAATGAGCAGTTCTTC
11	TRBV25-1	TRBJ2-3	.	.	CASSGSDTQYF	TGTGCCAGCAGTGGGTCAGATACGCAGTATTTT
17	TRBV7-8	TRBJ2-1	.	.	CASSLEGVGASYNEQFF	TGTGCCAGCAGCTTAGAAGGGGTTGGGGCATCCTACAATGAGCAGTTCTTC
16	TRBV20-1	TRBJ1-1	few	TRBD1	CSAPHRGRDGNTEAFF	TGCAGTGCTCCCCACAGGGGTCGGGATGGAAACACTGAAGCTTTCTTT
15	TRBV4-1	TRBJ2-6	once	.	CASSPRHVGANVLTF	TGCGCCAGCAGCCCGCGGCACGTCGGGGCCAACGTCCTGACTTTC
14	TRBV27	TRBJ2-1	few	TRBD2	CASSLRGAYNEQFF	TGTGCCAGCAGTTTGCGGGGGGCCTACAATGAGCAGTTCTTC
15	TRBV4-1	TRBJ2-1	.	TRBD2	CASSQDPSGYNEQFF	TGCGCCAGCAGCCAAGATCCTAGCGGCTACAATGAGCAGTTCTTC
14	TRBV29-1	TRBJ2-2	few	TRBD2	CSITSGSNTGELFF	TGCAGCATAACTAGCGGGTCGAACACCGGGGAGCTGTTTTTT
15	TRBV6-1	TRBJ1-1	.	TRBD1	CATRDPGQENTEAFF	TGTGCCACCCGAGACCCGGGACAGGAGAACACTGAAGCTTTCTTT
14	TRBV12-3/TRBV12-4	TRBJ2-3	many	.	CASNPGLGMDTQYF	TGTGCCAGCAACCCGGGACTCGGCATGGATACGCAGTATTTT